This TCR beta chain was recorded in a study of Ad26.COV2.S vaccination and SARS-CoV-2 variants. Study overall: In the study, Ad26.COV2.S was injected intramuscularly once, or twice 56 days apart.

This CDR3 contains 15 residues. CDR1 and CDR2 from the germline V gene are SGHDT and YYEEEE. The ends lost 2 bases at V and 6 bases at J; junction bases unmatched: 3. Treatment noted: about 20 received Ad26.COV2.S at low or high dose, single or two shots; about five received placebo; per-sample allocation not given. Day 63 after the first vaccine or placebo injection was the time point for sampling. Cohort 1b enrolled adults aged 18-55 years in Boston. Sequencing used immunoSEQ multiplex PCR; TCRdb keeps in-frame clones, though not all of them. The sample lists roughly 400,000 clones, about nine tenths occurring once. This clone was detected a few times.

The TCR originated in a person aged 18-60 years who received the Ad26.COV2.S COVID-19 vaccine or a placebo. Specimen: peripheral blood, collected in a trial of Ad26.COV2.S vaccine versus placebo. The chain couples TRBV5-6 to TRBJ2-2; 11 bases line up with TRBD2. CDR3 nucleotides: TGTGCCAGCAGCTTTAGCGGGAGGGTTTCCGGGGAGCTGTTTTTT. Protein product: CASSFSGRVSGELFF.